This T cell receptor (beta chain) was identified in a study of blood T cells in healthy people across ages. It was with a sample-barcoded 5' primer and a J-beta primer mix that a second PCR of roughly 7 to 12 cycles was run. TCRdb re-called the 5' RACE reads through MiXCR, storing one row per CDR3 protein. The repertoire holds around 1.7 million distinct CDR3 sequences, approximately 28% seen once, with about 8% in the top ten. The receptor's source is a woman in her twenties or thirties in good health. Sample: blood.

Here the CDR3 reads CASSQDAGATNEKLFF. CDR3 sequence (DNA): TGTGCCAGCAGCCAAGATGCAGGGGCAACTAATGAAAAACTGTTTTTT. V is TRBV3-1 and J is TRBJ1-4; a possible D gene is TRBD1 (6 bases). V lost 0 bases and J lost 0, with 8 bases in between. The CDR3 has 16 amino acids. The germline CDR1 and CDR2 sequences are LGHDT and YNNKEL (reference sequence).